These 8 T cell receptor beta chains share one sample of origin, sequenced in a study of OX40 agonist ivuxolimab in advanced cancers. Measured with immunoSEQ multiplex PCR; TCRdb has only the in-frame clones, and not every one. Seen here are around 67,000 clones, 80% observed once, and the top ten hold 1.2%. The material sequenced was CD4+ or CD8+ T cells sorted from blood, taken in a trial of the OX40 agonist ivuxolimab. These receptors originate from an adult with an advanced solid tumor such as melanoma, head and neck, liver or kidney cancer.

The chain combines TRBV11-2 with TRBJ2-2; D possibly corresponds to TRBD2 (6 bases). Germline V gene sequence: CDR1 SGHAT, CDR2 FQNNGV. The CDR3 length is 18 residues. V lost 0 bases and J 6 bases, leaving 20 bases between the germline ends. For the CDR3, the DNA is TGTGCCAGCAGCTTAGATCACCAGGTGGGGGGATTCGCCGGGGAGCTGTTTTTT. It codes for CASSLDHQVGGFAGELFF.

The V call is TRBV2, the J call TRBJ1-4, with D perhaps TRBD1 (5 bases). The CDR3 consists of 17 residues. Germline V gives CDR1 SNHLY, CDR2 FYNNEI. The V end was cut by 2 bases, the J end by 1 base, with 14 bases between. The CDR3 bases are TGTGCCAGCAGTGAATGGGCAGGGAGGTTAACTAATGAAAAACTGTTTTTT. Amino acid sequence: CASSEWAGRLTNEKLFF.

The sample holds a few counts of this clone. V and J are TRBV2 and TRBJ2-3; 10 nucleotides agree with TRBD2. Germline-derived CDR1 and CDR2 are SNHLY and FYNNEI. Trimming cost V 7 bases and J 2 bases; bases outside gene matches: 6. This CDR3 region has 15 residues. Written as DNA, the CDR3 is TGTGCCAGCATTTTAGCGGGGGGTTACACAGATACGCAGTATTTT. Its protein product is CASILAGGYTDTQYF.

J is TRBJ2-2 and V is TRBV6-5, with unresolved D. V gave up 7 bases and J gave up 3 bases, with 9 bases separating them. CDR3 size: 13 residues. The germline V gene encodes CDR1 MNHEY and CDR2 SVGAGI. The CDR3 DNA sequence: TGTGCCAGCAAAGACTCCTACACCGGGGAGCTGTTTTTT. This gives the protein CASKDSYTGELFF.

This clone was seen only a few times. V and J are TRBV5-5 and TRBJ2-7; D is perhaps TRBD1 (7 bases). Germline CDR1 reads SGHKS; CDR2 reads YYEKEE (reference sequence). V gave up 3 bases and J gave up 0 bases, with 13 bases separating them. The CDR3 extends over 15 amino acids. The CDR3 sequence is CASSSRGQSSYEQYF. In DNA, the CDR3 is TGTGCCAGCAGCTCGCGGGGACAGAGCTCCTACGAGCAGTACTTC.

The rearrangement links TRBV27 to TRBJ1-4; the D is unclear. V lost 4 bases to trimming and J lost 10 bases, with 16 bases between them. The germline V gene has CDR1 MNHEY and CDR2 SMNVEV (reference sequence). The CDR3 runs 14 residues. This chain's CDR3 is CASSSVMSERKLFF. Here the CDR3 DNA reads TGTGCCAGCAGTTCCGTGATGAGTGAAAGAAAACTGTTTTTT.

The chain employs TRBV7-2 and TRBJ1-2; the match to TRBD1 covers 9 bases. The germline V gene has CDR1 SGHTA and CDR2 FQGNSA. V was clipped by 0 bases and J by 3 bases; unmatched bases: 5. The CDR3 spans 16 residues. The CDR3 nucleotides read TGTGCCAGCAGCTTAGCTGACAGGGGGTTTGACTATGGCTACACCTTC. The encoded protein is CASSLADRGFDYGYTF. Looking up the rest from reference TRBV7-2 and TRBJ1-2 gives the full variable domain: GAGVSQSPSNKVTEKGKDVELRCDPISGHTALYWYRQSLGQGLEFLIYFQGNSAPDKSGLPSDRFSAERTGGSVSTLTIQRTQQEDSAVYLCASSLADRGFDYGYTFGSGTRLTVV.

The chain couples TRBV27 to TRBJ2-2; D gene unclear. The CDR3 spans 13 residues. Between the trimmed V and J ends, which lost 2 bases and 7 bases, there was a span of 8 bases. Germline V CDR1 and CDR2: MNHEY, SMNVEV (reference sequence). CDR3 sequence: CASSLALIGELFF. CDR3 in DNA: TGTGCCAGCAGTTTAGCCCTTATCGGGGAGCTGTTTTTT.